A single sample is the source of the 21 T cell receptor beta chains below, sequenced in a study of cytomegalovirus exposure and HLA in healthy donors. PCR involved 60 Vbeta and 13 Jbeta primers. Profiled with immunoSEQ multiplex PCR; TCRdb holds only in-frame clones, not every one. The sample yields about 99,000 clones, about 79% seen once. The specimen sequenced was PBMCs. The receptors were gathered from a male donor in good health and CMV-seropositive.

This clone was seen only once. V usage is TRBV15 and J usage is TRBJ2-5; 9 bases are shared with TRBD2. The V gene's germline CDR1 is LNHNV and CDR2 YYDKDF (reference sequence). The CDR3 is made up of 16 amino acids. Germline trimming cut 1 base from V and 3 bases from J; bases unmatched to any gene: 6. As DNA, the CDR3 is TGTGCCACCAGCAGAGGTCCAGCGGGGGGCGAAGAGACCCAGTACTTC. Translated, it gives CATSRGPAGGEETQYF.

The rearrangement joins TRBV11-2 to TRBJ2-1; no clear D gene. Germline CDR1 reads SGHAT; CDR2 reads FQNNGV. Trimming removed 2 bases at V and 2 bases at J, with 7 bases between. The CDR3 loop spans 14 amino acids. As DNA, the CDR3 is TGTGCCAGCAGCTTACTACAGCCCTACAATGAGCAGTTCTTC. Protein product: CASSLLQPYNEQFF.

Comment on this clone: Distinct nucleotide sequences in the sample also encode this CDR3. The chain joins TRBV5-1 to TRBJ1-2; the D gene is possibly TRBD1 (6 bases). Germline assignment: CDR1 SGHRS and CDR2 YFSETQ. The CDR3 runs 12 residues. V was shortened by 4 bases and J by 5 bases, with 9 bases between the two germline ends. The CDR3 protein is CASSPDSYGYTF. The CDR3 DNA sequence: TGCGCCAGCAGCCCGGACAGTTATGGCTACACCTTC.

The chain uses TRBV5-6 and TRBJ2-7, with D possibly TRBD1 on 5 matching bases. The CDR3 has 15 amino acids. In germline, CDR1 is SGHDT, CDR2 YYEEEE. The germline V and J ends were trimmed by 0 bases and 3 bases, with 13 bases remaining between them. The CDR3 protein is CASSLGGTGHYEQYF. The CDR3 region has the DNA TGTGCCAGCAGCTTGGGGGGAACAGGCCACTACGAGCAGTACTTC.

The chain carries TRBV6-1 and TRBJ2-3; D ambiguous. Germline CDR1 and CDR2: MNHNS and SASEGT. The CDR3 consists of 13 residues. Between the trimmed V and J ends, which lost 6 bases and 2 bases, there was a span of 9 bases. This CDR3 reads CASRLRLTDTQYF. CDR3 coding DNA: TGTGCCAGCAGATTGCGACTCACAGATACGCAGTATTTT.

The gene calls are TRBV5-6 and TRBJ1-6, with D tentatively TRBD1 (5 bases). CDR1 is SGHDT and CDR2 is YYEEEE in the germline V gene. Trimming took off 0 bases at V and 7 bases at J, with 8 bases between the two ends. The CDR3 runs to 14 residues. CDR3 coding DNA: TGTGCCAGCAGCTTGGGGGGCTGGAATTCACCCCTCCACTTT. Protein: CASSLGGWNSPLHF.

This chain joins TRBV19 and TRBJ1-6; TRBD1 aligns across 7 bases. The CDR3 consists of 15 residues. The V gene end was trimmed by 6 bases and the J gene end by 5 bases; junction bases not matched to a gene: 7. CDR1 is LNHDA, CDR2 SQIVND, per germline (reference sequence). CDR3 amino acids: CASSLEGANNSPLHF. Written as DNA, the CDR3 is TGTGCCAGTAGCTTGGAGGGGGCGAATAATTCACCCCTCCACTTT.

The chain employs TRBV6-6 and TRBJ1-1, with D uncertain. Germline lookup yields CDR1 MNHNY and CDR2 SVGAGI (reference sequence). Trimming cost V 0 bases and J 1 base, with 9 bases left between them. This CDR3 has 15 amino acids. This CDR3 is CASSYSFGPNTEAFF. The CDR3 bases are TGTGCCAGCAGTTACTCGTTTGGGCCGAACACTGAAGCTTTCTTT.

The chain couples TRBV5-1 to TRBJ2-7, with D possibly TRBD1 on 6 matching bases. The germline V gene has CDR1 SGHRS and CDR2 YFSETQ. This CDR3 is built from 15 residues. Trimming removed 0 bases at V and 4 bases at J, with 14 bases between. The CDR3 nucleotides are TGCGCCAGCAGCTTGGATGACAGGTCCCAATACGAGCAGTACTTC. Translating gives CASSLDDRSQYEQYF. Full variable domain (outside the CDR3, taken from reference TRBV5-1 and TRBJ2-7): KAGVTQTPRYLIKTRGQQVTLSCSPISGHRSVSWYQQTPGQGLQFLFEYFSETQRNKGNFPGRFSGRQFSNSRSEMNVSTLELGDSALYLCASSLDDRSQYEQYFGPGTRLTVT.

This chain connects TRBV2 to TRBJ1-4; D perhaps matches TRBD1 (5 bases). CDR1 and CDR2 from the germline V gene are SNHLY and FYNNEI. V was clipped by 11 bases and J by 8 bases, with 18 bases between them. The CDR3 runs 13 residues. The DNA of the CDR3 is TGTGCCGGGAAGACAGTCCCTGGCGAAAAACTGTTTTTT. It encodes CAGKTVPGEKLFF.

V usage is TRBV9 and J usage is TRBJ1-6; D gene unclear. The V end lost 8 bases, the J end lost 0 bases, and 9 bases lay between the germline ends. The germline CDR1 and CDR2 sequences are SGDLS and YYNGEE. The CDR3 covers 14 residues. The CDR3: CASSLSSYNSPLHF. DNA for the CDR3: TGTGCCAGTTCTCTTAGCTCCTATAATTCACCCCTCCACTTT.

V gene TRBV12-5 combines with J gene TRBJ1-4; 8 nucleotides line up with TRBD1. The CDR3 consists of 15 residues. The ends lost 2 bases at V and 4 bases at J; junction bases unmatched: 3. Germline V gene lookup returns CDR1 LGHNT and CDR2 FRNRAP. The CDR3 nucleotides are TGTGCTAGTGGTTTGCTTACAGGGGGTAATGAAAAACTGTTTTTT. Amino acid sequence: CASGLLTGGNEKLFF.

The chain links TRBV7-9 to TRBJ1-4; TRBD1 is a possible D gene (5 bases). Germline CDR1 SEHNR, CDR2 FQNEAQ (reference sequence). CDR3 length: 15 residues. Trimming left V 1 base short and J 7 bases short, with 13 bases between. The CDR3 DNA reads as TGTGCCAGCAGCTTAGGTACAGGAAGGACTGAAAAACTGTTTTTT. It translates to CASSLGTGRTEKLFF.

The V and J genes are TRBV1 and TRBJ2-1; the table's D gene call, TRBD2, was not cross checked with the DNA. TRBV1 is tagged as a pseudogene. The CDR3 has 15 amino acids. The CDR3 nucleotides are TGCACCAGCAGCCTCCCAGCGGGGGGGAACAATGAGCAGTTCTTC. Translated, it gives CTSSLPAGGNNEQFF.

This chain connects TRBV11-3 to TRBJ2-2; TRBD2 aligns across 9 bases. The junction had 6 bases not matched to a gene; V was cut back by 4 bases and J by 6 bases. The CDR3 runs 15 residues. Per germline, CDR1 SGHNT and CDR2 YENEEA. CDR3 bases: TGTGCCAGCAGCTCGAGCGGGGGGACGGCCGGGGAGCTGTTTTTT. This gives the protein CASSSSGGTAGELFF.

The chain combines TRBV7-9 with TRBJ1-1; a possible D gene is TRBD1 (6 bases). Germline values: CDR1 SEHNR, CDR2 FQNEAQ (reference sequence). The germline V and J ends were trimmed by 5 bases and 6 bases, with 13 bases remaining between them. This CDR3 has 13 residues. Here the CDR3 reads CASSGPGGAEAFF. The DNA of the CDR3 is TGTGCCAGCAGCGGACCGGGGGGCGCTGAAGCTTTCTTT.

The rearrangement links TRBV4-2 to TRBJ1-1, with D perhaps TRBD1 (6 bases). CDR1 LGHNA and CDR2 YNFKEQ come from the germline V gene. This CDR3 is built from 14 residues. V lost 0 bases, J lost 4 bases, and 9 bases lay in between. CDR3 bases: TGTGCCAGCAGCCAAGAGGGGGCGGTCACTGAAGCTTTCTTT. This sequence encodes CASSQEGAVTEAFF.

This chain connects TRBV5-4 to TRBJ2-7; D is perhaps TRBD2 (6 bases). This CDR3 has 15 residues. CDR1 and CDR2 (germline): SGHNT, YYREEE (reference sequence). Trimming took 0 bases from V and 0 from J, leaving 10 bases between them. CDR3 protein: CASSLVGGTSYEQYF. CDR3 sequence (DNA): TGTGCCAGCAGCTTGGTTGGCGGGACCTCCTACGAGCAGTACTTC.

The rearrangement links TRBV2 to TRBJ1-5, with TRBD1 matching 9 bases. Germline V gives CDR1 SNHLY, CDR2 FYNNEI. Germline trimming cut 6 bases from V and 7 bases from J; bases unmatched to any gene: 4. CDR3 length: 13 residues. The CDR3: CASRQGAKQPQHF. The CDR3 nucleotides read TGTGCCAGCAGACAGGGGGCTAAACAGCCCCAGCATTTT.

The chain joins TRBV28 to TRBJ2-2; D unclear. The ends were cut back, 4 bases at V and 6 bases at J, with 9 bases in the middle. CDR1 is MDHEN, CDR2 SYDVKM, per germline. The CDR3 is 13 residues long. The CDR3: CASSSHWSGELFF. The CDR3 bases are TGTGCCAGCAGTTCCCACTGGTCCGGGGAGCTGTTTTTT.

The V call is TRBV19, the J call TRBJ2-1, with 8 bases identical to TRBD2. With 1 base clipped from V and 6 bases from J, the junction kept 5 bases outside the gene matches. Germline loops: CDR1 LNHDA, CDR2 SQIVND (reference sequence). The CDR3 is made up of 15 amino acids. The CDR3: CASSIAGGPRNEQFF. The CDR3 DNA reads TGTGCCAGTAGTATAGCGGGGGGGCCACGCAATGAGCAGTTCTTC.